The 30 T cell receptor beta chains below were found in one sample sequenced in a study of cytomegalovirus exposure and HLA in healthy donors. The PCR employed 60 Vbeta primers together with 13 Jbeta primers. Profiling relied on immunoSEQ multiplex PCR, and the TCRdb table lists in-frame clones only, not all of them. Seen here are 180,000 or so clones, 76% observed once, and the top ten hold 2.5%. Source material: PBMCs. The receptor source for this set is a woman aged 25 to 39 in good health and CMV-seropositive.

The chain employs TRBV29-1 and TRBJ2-1; 13 bases fit TRBD2. V lost 7 bases, J lost 1 base, and 4 bases stayed unmatched. The CDR3 contains 15 residues. CDR1 is SQVTM and CDR2 is ANQGSEA in the germline V gene. In DNA, the CDR3 is TGCAGCGGGACTAGCGGGGGTGGGTCCTACAATGAGCAGTTCTTC. This codes for CSGTSGGGSYNEQFF.

The chain carries TRBV14 and TRBJ2-7, with TRBD1 identical over 7 bases. The CDR3 contains 14 residues. Germline V gives CDR1 SGHDN, CDR2 FVKESK. The ends lost 4 bases at V and 3 bases at J; junction bases unmatched: 6. The CDR3 is CASSPPDRDYEQYF. As DNA, the CDR3 is TGTGCCAGCAGCCCTCCCGACAGGGACTACGAGCAGTACTTC.

The chain links TRBV4-1 to TRBJ1-5; 7 nucleotides agree with TRBD1. This CDR3 comprises 15 residues. The germline V gene encodes CDR1 MGHRA and CDR2 YSYEKL. Trimming cost V 4 bases and J 2 bases; bases outside gene matches: 5. The CDR3 sequence: CASSPDRVGNQPQHF. The CDR3 region has the DNA TGCGCCAGCAGCCCAGACAGGGTTGGCAATCAGCCCCAGCATTTT.

For the CDR3, the DNA is TGTGCCAGCAGCTTCCCAGCCAGCGGGGGGGAGCAGTACTTC. This sequence encodes CASSFPASGGEQYF. The chain uses TRBV7-2 and TRBJ2-7; 9 bases are shared with TRBD2. The germline CDR1 and CDR2 sequences are SGHTA and FQGNSA. V shed 3 bases, J shed 7 bases, and the junction held 7 bases outside the gene matches. The length of the CDR3 is 14 residues. Complete variable domain (other parts from reference TRBV7-2 and TRBJ2-7): GAGVSQSPSNKVTEKGKDVELRCDPISGHTALYWYRQSLGQGLEFLIYFQGNSAPDKSGLPSDRFSAERTGGSVSTLTIQRTQQEDSAVYLCASSFPASGGEQYFGPGTRLTVT.

The chain uses TRBV7-9 and TRBJ1-2; D is perhaps TRBD1 (5 bases). Germline V gene data show CDR1 as SEHNR and CDR2 as FQNEAQ (reference sequence). The CDR3 runs to 14 residues. Deletions cut 8 bases from V and 9 bases from J, with 22 bases between. CDR3 DNA: TGTGCCAGCGGCAATAGGAAAGGGGTTGAGAGCTACACCTTC. It specifies CASGNRKGVESYTF.

V and J are TRBV6-5 and TRBJ1-1; D uncertain. The CDR3 loop spans 14 amino acids. In germline, CDR1 is MNHEY, CDR2 SVGAGI. With 6 bases removed from V and 0 bases from J, the gap between germline ends came to 11 bases. In DNA form, the CDR3 reads TGTGCCAGCAGCCCACAATATTTGAACACTGAAGCTTTCTTT. Protein product: CASSPQYLNTEAFF.

This chain connects TRBV29-1 to TRBJ2-5; 8 positions match TRBD2. The length of the CDR3 is 13 residues. Germline values: CDR1 SQVTM, CDR2 ANQGSEA. Losses at the gene ends were 6 bases for V and 11 bases for J; bases not matched to a gene: 14. The chain's CDR3 is CSVEQGFGRGQYF. Here the CDR3 DNA reads TGCAGCGTCGAACAGGGCTTCGGGAGGGGGCAGTACTTC.

A few counts support this clone. The CDR3 sequence is CASSLSGGDNEQFF. CDR3 in DNA: TGTGCCAGCAGCCTTAGCGGGGGAGACAATGAGCAGTTCTTC. This sequence joins TRBV4-2 and TRBJ2-1; TRBD2 aligns across 9 bases. With 4 bases clipped from V and 5 bases from J, the junction kept 3 bases outside the gene matches. CDR3 length: 14 residues. The germline CDR1 and CDR2 sequences are LGHNA and YNFKEQ.

This clone turned up a few times. The rearrangement links TRBV6-1 to TRBJ2-1; the D gene is possibly TRBD1 (5 bases). CDR3 size: 15 residues. Trimming shortened V by 1 base and J by 3 bases, and 10 bases separated the two germline ends. From germline, CDR1 is MNHNS and CDR2 SASEGT. CDR3 nucleotides: TGTGCCAGCAGTGAAGGGCAGGGAAGCTACAATGAGCAGTTCTTC. Protein sequence: CASSEGQGSYNEQFF.

This clone was recorded a few times. The chain has TRBV7-9 and TRBJ2-3; tentatively, D is TRBD1 (7 bases). Deletions cut 8 bases from V and 5 bases from J, with 14 bases between. Germline lookup yields CDR1 SEHNR and CDR2 FQNEAQ (reference sequence). The length of the CDR3 is 13 residues. The DNA of the CDR3 is TGTGCCAGCCGATTTCAGGGGGGAGATACGCAGTATTTT. Protein product: CASRFQGGDTQYF. Supplemented by reference TRBV7-9 and TRBJ2-3, the full variable domain reads DTGVSQNPRHKITKRGQNVTFRCDPISEHNRLYWYRQTLGQGPEFLTYFQNEAQLEKSRLLSDRFSAERPKGSFSTLEIQRTEQGDSAMYLCASRFQGGDTQYFGPGTRLTVL.

The chain joins TRBV5-4 to TRBJ2-3, with 8 bases fitting TRBD2. This CDR3 comprises 15 residues. The germline V gene has CDR1 SGHNT and CDR2 YYREEE (reference sequence). J lost 1 base, V lost 2 bases, and 3 bases had no gene match. The CDR3 region is CASSFGRGGTDTQYF. The CDR3 DNA is TGTGCCAGCAGCTTCGGGCGGGGGGGCACAGATACGCAGTATTTT.

V gene TRBV5-4 combines with J gene TRBJ2-7; D is perhaps TRBD1 (6 bases). The V and J ends lost 4 bases and 3 bases respectively, with 11 bases between them. The CDR3 length is 13 residues. The germline CDR1 and CDR2 sequences are SGHNT and YYREEE (reference sequence). The CDR3 region has the DNA TGTGCCAGCAGCCCCAGGGGAGACTACGAGCAGTACTTC. Translation: CASSPRGDYEQYF.

The chain's CDR3 is CASSFYRGLGTGELFF. Written as DNA, the CDR3 is TGTGCCAGCAGTTTTTACAGGGGGCTTGGGACCGGGGAGCTGTTTTTT. The chain employs TRBV6-5 and TRBJ2-2; 9 bases fit TRBD1. Germline loops: CDR1 MNHEY, CDR2 SVGAGI. The CDR3 is 16 amino acids. After removal of 4 bases from V and 5 bases from J, the junction contained 8 bases not matched to a gene.

The genes are TRBV7-3 and TRBJ1-6, with a weak D call TRBD1 (5 bases). CDR1 and CDR2 from the germline V gene are SGHTA and FQGTGA. The V end was cut by 5 bases, the J end by 8 bases, with 10 bases between. The CDR3 is 13 amino acids. CDR3 in amino acids: CASSPGGDSPLHF. CDR3 in DNA: TGTGCCAGCAGCCCTGGGGGGGATTCACCCCTCCACTTT.

Only a few counts were recorded for this clone. The chain combines TRBV11-2 with TRBJ2-2; 9 nucleotides line up with TRBD2. Trimming at V came to 5 bases and at J to 4 bases, leaving 8 bases not matched to a gene. Germline CDR1 is SGHAT and CDR2 is FQNNGV. The length of the CDR3 is 16 residues. The CDR3, as DNA: TGTGCCAGCAGCATGCAGCGGGGGGCGATCACCGGGGAGCTGTTTTTT. Translation gives CASSMQRGAITGELFF.

The J gene is TRBJ1-4, the V gene TRBV2; D is unclear. The CDR3 covers 13 residues. Deletions cut 5 bases from V and 8 bases from J, with 12 bases between. The V gene's germline CDR1 is SNHLY and CDR2 FYNNEI. The CDR3 DNA reads as TGTGCCAGCAGTCGGGGTACTGGCGAAAAACTGTTTTTT. It encodes CASSRGTGEKLFF.

This rearrangement joins TRBV7-8 to TRBJ2-6, with TRBD1 matching 7 bases. This CDR3 is built from 18 residues. The V gene's germline CDR1 is SGHVS and CDR2 FQNEAQ. Germline trimming cut 3 bases from V and 1 base from J; bases unmatched to any gene: 9. CDR3 protein: CASSFSGQAFSGANVLTF. For the CDR3, the DNA is TGTGCCAGCAGCTTTTCCGGACAGGCCTTTTCTGGGGCCAACGTCCTGACTTTC. Looking up the rest from reference TRBV7-8 and TRBJ2-6 gives the full variable domain: GAGVSQSPRYKVAKRGQDVALRCDPISGHVSLFWYQQALGQGPEFLTYFQNEAQLDKSGLPSDRFFAERPEGSVSTLKIQRTQQEDSAVYLCASSFSGQAFSGANVLTFGAGSRLTVL.

This chain joins TRBV11-2 and TRBJ1-5; TRBD1 aligns across 10 bases. This CDR3 has 14 amino acids. Germline lookup yields CDR1 SGHAT and CDR2 FQNNGV. V gave up 5 bases and J gave up 7 bases; unmatched junction bases: 5. The CDR3 reads CASSPQGQGQPQHF. CDR3 DNA sequence: TGTGCCAGCAGCCCCCAGGGACAGGGGCAGCCCCAGCATTTT.

This clone was observed a single time. The chain combines TRBV19 with TRBJ2-3, with D possibly being TRBD1 (6 bases). The V gene's germline CDR1 is LNHDA and CDR2 SQIVND (reference sequence). V lost 6 bases and J lost 5, with 24 bases in between. The length of the CDR3 is 17 residues. The CDR3 sequence: CASSKRGAGAAGDTQYF. The CDR3 nucleotides are TGTGCCAGTAGCAAAAGAGGGGCAGGGGCCGCAGGAGATACGCAGTATTTT.

The chain uses TRBV5-1 and TRBJ2-7; 7 bases fit TRBD2. V dropped 2 bases and J dropped 4; count of bases not matched to a gene: 9. Looked up from germline, CDR1 is SGHRS and CDR2 is YFSETQ. The CDR3 has 15 residues. CDR3 protein: CASSFVGGGGYEQYF. Here the CDR3 DNA reads TGCGCCAGCAGCTTCGTGGGTGGGGGGGGATACGAGCAGTACTTC.

The V gene is TRBV5-1, the J gene TRBJ2-2; 7 nucleotides match TRBD1. Germline lookup yields CDR1 SGHRS and CDR2 YFSETQ. V shed 9 bases and J 3 bases; nucleotides not matched to a gene: 11. The CDR3 covers 15 residues. The DNA for the CDR3 is TGCGCCACCACCCCCGGGACAGCCTACACCGGGGAGCTGTTTTTT. Translation: CATTPGTAYTGELFF. Based on the CDR3 plus reference TRBV5-1 and TRBJ2-2, the full variable domain is KAGVTQTPRYLIKTRGQQVTLSCSPISGHRSVSWYQQTPGQGLQFLFEYFSETQRNKGNFPGRFSGRQFSNSRSEMNVSTLELGDSALYLCATTPGTAYTGELFFGEGSRLTVL.

The rearrangement links TRBV29-1 to TRBJ2-7, with D hard to call. The V gene lost 3 bases and the J gene lost 4 bases, with 7 bases spanning the gap. Per the germline V gene, CDR1 is SQVTM and CDR2 is ANQGSEA. The CDR3 loop spans 11 amino acids. CDR3 loop: CSVEGNYEQYF. The CDR3 DNA follows: TGCAGCGTTGAGGGCAATTACGAGCAGTACTTC.

In its sample, this clone was seen a few times. This chain uses TRBV27 with TRBJ1-1; D may be TRBD1 (6 bases). Trimming stripped 0 bases from V and 1 base from J, with 15 bases between. The CDR3 contains 17 residues. The germline V gene encodes CDR1 MNHEY and CDR2 SMNVEV (reference sequence). The CDR3 DNA reads as TGTGCCAGCAGTTTATCGGGACACCCGTTGGAGAACACTGAAGCTTTCTTT. Translated, it gives CASSLSGHPLENTEAFF.

V and J are TRBV15 and TRBJ2-1; D is unresolved. The V and J ends lost 0 bases and 0 bases respectively, with 12 bases between them. This CDR3 is built from 17 residues. Germline assignment: CDR1 LNHNV and CDR2 YYDKDF (reference sequence). The CDR3 sequence is CATSRDRPPSSYNEQFF. The CDR3 DNA sequence: TGTGCCACCAGCAGAGATCGACCTCCTAGCTCCTACAATGAGCAGTTCTTC.

V and J are TRBV2 and TRBJ2-6, with D maybe TRBD2 (6 bases). The CDR3 consists of 17 residues. Germline CDR1 is SNHLY and CDR2 is FYNNEI. Trimming took 10 bases from V and 2 from J, leaving 21 bases between them. The CDR3 DNA reads as TGTGCCACCCACCTCGACCGCGGGGCGCCTGGGGCCAACGTCCTGACTTTC. This gives the protein CATHLDRGAPGANVLTF.

This clone has a single count. The chain carries TRBV4-3 and TRBJ2-3; D call uncertain. Per the germline V gene, CDR1 is LGHNA and CDR2 is YSLEER. CDR3 length equals 15 residues. V was clipped by 1 base and J by 6 bases, with 14 bases between them. The CDR3 is CASSQGSLRMDTQYF. In DNA form, the CDR3 reads TGCGCCAGCAGCCAAGGAAGCCTACGCATGGATACGCAGTATTTT.

V and J are TRBV9 and TRBJ2-1; 7 bases are a match to TRBD1. The V gene end was trimmed by 3 bases and the J gene end by 4 bases; junction bases not matched to a gene: 4. In germline, CDR1 is SGDLS, CDR2 YYNGEE. The CDR3 length is 14 residues. DNA of the CDR3: TGTGCCAGCAGCGGGGGACAGCCTTACAATGAGCAGTTCTTC. Amino acids: CASSGGQPYNEQFF.

This chain links TRBV12-5 with TRBJ1-1; D is ambiguous. The CDR3 has 12 residues. Trimming removed 3 bases at V and 5 bases at J, with 7 bases between. Germline lookup yields CDR1 LGHNT and CDR2 FRNRAP. Here the CDR3 reads CASGFLTTEAFF. The CDR3 DNA follows: TGTGCTAGTGGTTTTTTGACTACTGAAGCTTTCTTT.

The V gene is TRBV10-1, the J gene TRBJ2-1; 9 positions match TRBD2. The CDR3 is made up of 15 amino acids. The ends lost 0 bases at V and 4 bases at J; junction bases unmatched: 1. The germline V gene has CDR1 WNHNN and CDR2 SYGVQD (reference sequence). The CDR3 here is CASSESTSGYNEQFF. In nucleotides, the CDR3 is TGCGCCAGCAGTGAGTCGACTAGCGGATACAATGAGCAGTTCTTC.

About this clone: The sample carries other DNA sequences with the same CDR3. V usage is TRBV6-5 and J usage is TRBJ1-6; 7 bases agree with TRBD1. The CDR3 totals 15 residues. The V gene end was trimmed by 0 bases and the J gene end by 7 bases; junction bases not matched to a gene: 3. Per the germline V gene, CDR1 is MNHEY and CDR2 is SVGAGI. The CDR3 region has the DNA TGTGCCAGCAGTTACTCAGGGACAGCAAATTCACCCCTCCACTTT. It codes for CASSYSGTANSPLHF.